The present TCR beta chain was sequenced within a study of cytomegalovirus exposure and HLA in healthy donors. The PCR had 60 Vbeta and 13 Jbeta primers. Assay: immunoSEQ multiplex PCR; the TCRdb copy retains only in-frame clones and omits some. This sample has 140,000 to 150,000 clones, with around four fifths found just once. The CDR3 has 16 residues. V lost 3 bases to trimming and J lost 0 bases, with 11 bases between them. Germline lookup yields CDR1 SGHTA and CDR2 FQGNSA. Material for sequencing was PBMCs. V usage is TRBV7-2 and J usage is TRBJ2-2; D is perhaps TRBD2 (6 bases). This TCR came from a male donor in good health and CMV-seronegative. CDR3 in DNA: TGTGCCAGCAGCTTTACGGGACTTCCGAACACCGGGGAGCTGTTTTTT. Amino acid sequence: CASSFTGLPNTGELFF. Full variable domain (rest looked up from reference TRBV7-2 and TRBJ2-2): GAGVSQSPSNKVTEKGKDVELRCDPISGHTALYWYRQSLGQGLEFLIYFQGNSAPDKSGLPSDRFSAERTGGSVSTLTIQRTQQEDSAVYLCASSFTGLPNTGELFFGEGSRLTVL.